This T cell receptor (beta chain) comes out of a study of OX40 agonist ivuxolimab in advanced cancers. Background on the whole study: Ivuxolimab, which targeted the costimulatory receptor OX40 (CD134), was an agonistic, fully human IgG2 monoclonal antibody. Patients were allowed to have had prior anti-PD-1, anti-PD-L1 or anti-CTLA-4 therapy, and 30% to 50% of the dose-escalation patients had previously received checkpoint inhibitors. The purpose of peripheral TCRbeta sequencing was to test whether ivuxolimab changed TCR sequence diversity and led to clonal T-cell expansion. Of the roughly 52 dose-escalation patients, hepatocellular carcinoma was present in around 19, melanoma in around 15, renal cell carcinoma in 9 and head and neck cancer in 9. Intravenous ivuxolimab was administered to patients every 2 weeks at six dose levels: 0.01, 0.1, 0.3, 1.5, 3 and 10 mg/kg. The paper reports the monotherapy dose-escalation portion (N of about 54 patients) of the phase I ivuxolimab trial. Three dose-escalation patients achieved partial responses, one with hepatocellular carcinoma and two with cutaneous melanoma. A male proportion of almost 85% and a mean age of around 60 years, ranging from about 20 to 80, were recorded for the dose-escalation cohort.

After removal of 7 bases from V and 0 bases from J, the junction retains 6 bases not matched to a gene. The CDR3, from cysteine to phenylalanine, totals 15 residues. Left in the record is the CDR3 DNA by itself, 45 bases read in frame from the first base. CDR1 and CDR2, looked up from the germline V gene, are SGHTA and FQGNSA. The trial excluded patients who had a history of autoimmune disease or who were on systemic immunosuppression. In every dose cohort, peripheral blood was drawn for TCR sequencing at baseline, cycle 4 day 1, and cycle 7 day 1. Samples came from an open-label, multicenter, first-in-human phase I dose-escalation trial of ivuxolimab. Adults with locally advanced or metastatic melanoma, renal cell carcinoma, hepatocellular carcinoma or head and neck squamous cell carcinoma were enrolled in the trial. Before TCR sequencing, CD4+ T cells and CD8+ T cells from peripheral blood were sorted into separate populations.

Here is what the overall study found, with its caveats: In the 0.1-3.0 mg/kg groups, partial responders had among the lowest normalized peripheral clonal expansion, particularly in CD8+ T cells. At doses from 0.1 to 3.0 mg/kg, clonal expansion was seen in both CD4+ and CD8+ blood T cells between baseline and week 6. After ivuxolimab, more expanded clones were found on average in CD8+ T cells than in CD4+ T cells. The antigen specificity of the clonally expanded peripheral T cells was not determined. Low levels of normalized T-cell clonal expansion were also seen in some nonresponding patients.

To sequence the TCRbeta CDR3 region, genomic DNA was isolated from the sorted cells. TCRbeta CDR3 regions were sequenced using the immunoSEQ Assay. The immuneACCESS repertoire file appears here via TCRdb, limited to in-frame rearrangements. These files lack a portion of the clones; in checked studies, under half of the deficit traces to unresolved V genes, and the cause of the others is not known. Here the sample has tens of thousands of clones; approximately 78% occur a single time. The ten largest clones add up to approximately 0.4% of the sample. This clone was observed once. Its antigen is unknown. Base qualities are not provided; no much larger clone lies one nucleotide away.

Sequenced here: CD4+ or CD8+ T cells sorted from blood, sampled in a trial of the OX40 agonist ivuxolimab. This clonotype was sampled from an adult with an advanced solid tumor such as melanoma, head and neck, liver or kidney cancer. This receptor chain uses TRBV7-2 and TRBJ2-1, and TRBD2 aligns with 7 junction nucleotides. The nucleotide sequence reads TGTGCCAGCACCCAGGGCGGGAGCTCCTACAATGAGCAGTTCTTC. The translation is CASTQGGSSYNEQFF.